One T cell receptor beta chain is described in this entry. This sample was taken from a study of monozygotic twins with inflammatory bowel disease. TCRdb re-called the 5' RACE reads; every CDR3 protein appears as one record, without DNA. The sample has approximately 85,000 distinct CDR3 sequences. Whole-blood total RNA was extracted without T cell sorting. There are 12 residues in the CDR3. Germline assignment: CDR1 SEHNR and CDR2 FQNEAQ (reference sequence). The receptor was derived from a human donor with ulcerative colitis or Crohn's disease, or a healthy co-twin of an affected twin (not recorded which). This chain joins TRBV7-9 and TRBJ1-2. Sequencing was done on a sample of blood. The CDR3 region is CASSTTYYGYTF.